These 32 T cell receptor beta chains came from one sample sequenced in a study of blood T cell repertoires in COVID-19. The method was immunoSEQ multiplex PCR; TCRdb's version includes in-frame clones alone and lacks a portion of them. The sample carries about 170,000 clones, 79% recorded once. Sequencing input: PBMCs or T cells enriched from blood (not recorded which). The receptors were sampled from a woman between 65 and 79 years old in a cohort exposed to, infected with or recovered from COVID-19 (not recorded which).

This clone occurred a few times. The genes are TRBV18 and TRBJ2-5; TRBD1 aligns across 9 bases. The length of the CDR3 is 16 residues. With V trimmed by 3 bases and J by 3 bases, 8 bases remained unmatched. Germline CDR1 KGHSH, CDR2 LQKENI. The CDR3 region is CASSPGQGIGKETQYF. As DNA, the CDR3 is TGTGCCAGCTCACCGGGACAGGGCATCGGTAAAGAGACCCAGTACTTC.

V usage is TRBV7-8 and J usage is TRBJ2-3; 11 bases fit TRBD2. This CDR3 has 15 residues. Trimming removed 2 bases from V and 5 bases from J; junction bases left unmatched: 3. Germline CDR1 SGHVS, CDR2 FQNEAQ. CDR3 coding DNA: TGTGCCAGCAGCTTATTCCTAGCGGGGGGAGATACGCAGTATTTT. Its translation: CASSLFLAGGDTQYF.

The rearrangement joins TRBV5-6 to TRBJ1-2, with 9 bases lining up with TRBD1. The CDR3 length is 17 residues. The junction had 11 bases not matched to a gene; V was cut back by 4 bases and J by 1 base. Germline V lookup: CDR1 SGHDT, CDR2 YYEEEE. CDR3: CASSPWGQGGFNYGYTF. In DNA form, the CDR3 reads TGTGCCAGCAGCCCATGGGGACAGGGCGGATTTAACTATGGCTACACCTTC.

The chain couples TRBV11-2 to TRBJ2-7; D gene uncertain. The germline V gene encodes CDR1 SGHAT and CDR2 FQNNGV. This CDR3 region has 14 residues. The V and J ends lost 5 bases and 1 base respectively, with 12 bases between them. CDR3 in amino acids: CASSVAMPSYEQYF. Written as DNA, the CDR3 is TGTGCCAGCAGCGTAGCTATGCCATCCTACGAGCAGTACTTC.

This chain links TRBV2 with TRBJ1-6, with D uncertain. Trimming stripped 9 bases from V and 7 bases from J, with 16 bases between. The CDR3 is made up of 14 amino acids. CDR1 is SNHLY, CDR2 FYNNEI, per germline. CDR3 nucleotide sequence: TGTGCCAGGACGGGAACAGCAGACAATTCACCCCTCCACTTT. Its translation is CARTGTADNSPLHF.

The chain has TRBV6-5 and TRBJ1-5, with a possible D match to TRBD1 (6 bases). Per the germline V gene, CDR1 is MNHEY and CDR2 is SVGAGI. Trimming took 6 bases from V and 3 from J, leaving 15 bases between them. The CDR3 totals 15 residues. The CDR3 DNA is TGTGCCAGCAGGGCTAACAGGGACGTCAATCAGCCCCAGCATTTT. Protein product: CASRANRDVNQPQHF.

This clone was counted only a few times. The V and J genes are TRBV5-1 and TRBJ2-7; 12 bases match TRBD2. V shed 3 bases, J shed 3 bases, and the junction held 4 bases outside the gene matches. Germline CDR1 is SGHRS and CDR2 is YFSETQ. CDR3 length equals 15 residues. CDR3 in DNA: TGCGCCAGCAGCTGGACTAGCGGGGATTACTACGAGCAGTACTTC. It yields the protein CASSWTSGDYYEQYF.

This chain joins TRBV11-3 and TRBJ2-1; the match to TRBD2 covers 9 bases. From germline, CDR1 is SGHNT and CDR2 YENEEA. Germline trimming cut 5 bases from V and 4 bases from J; bases unmatched to any gene: 9. CDR3 length equals 16 residues. The CDR3 reads CASSDRGRGLYNEQFF. The CDR3 coding sequence is TGTGCCAGCAGCGATCGCGGGAGGGGCCTTTACAATGAGCAGTTCTTC.

The chain is built from TRBV11-3 and TRBJ2-3; TRBD2 aligns across 13 bases. J was trimmed by 4 bases and V by 5 bases; bases with no gene match: 6. This CDR3 has 16 amino acids. The germline V gene has CDR1 SGHNT and CDR2 YENEEA. Here the CDR3 reads CASSPGLAGTPDTQYF. CDR3 sequence (DNA): TGTGCCAGCAGCCCGGGACTAGCGGGAACGCCAGATACGCAGTATTTT.

The rearrangement uses TRBV5-1 and TRBJ2-5; D is unresolved. The CDR3 contains 12 residues. CDR1 and CDR2 (germline): SGHRS, YFSETQ. Trimming took 2 bases from V and 5 from J, leaving 7 bases between them. The CDR3 nucleotides read TGCGCCAGCAGCTTCAACGGGGAGACCCAGTACTTC. Translated, it gives CASSFNGETQYF.

V usage is TRBV28 and J usage is TRBJ2-7; TRBD1 matches at 8 bases. Germline CDR1 is MDHEN and CDR2 is SYDVKM. The CDR3 contains 16 residues. V was clipped by 6 bases and J by 1 base; unmatched bases: 11. CDR3 in DNA: TGTGCCAGCAGCCCCTGGCAGGGGGCGAGATCCTACGAGCAGTACTTC. Encoded protein: CASSPWQGARSYEQYF.

The chain recombines TRBV6-5 with TRBJ1-3; TRBD1 aligns across 8 bases. This CDR3 region has 14 residues. The trim removed 5 bases at V and 4 bases at J, leaving 4 bases unmatched. The germline CDR1 and CDR2 sequences are MNHEY and SVGAGI. As DNA, the CDR3 is TGTGCCAGCAGTCGACAGGGGAGAGGAAACACCATATATTTT. It yields the protein CASSRQGRGNTIYF.

This chain links TRBV27 with TRBJ2-7; TRBD2 is a possible D gene (6 bases). Germline V gives CDR1 MNHEY, CDR2 SMNVEV (reference sequence). CDR3 length equals 17 residues. The V end lost 5 bases, the J end lost 5 bases, and 25 bases lay between the germline ends. The DNA of the CDR3 is TGTGCCAGCAGTCCCCAGATGGGAGGCTCGCCTCGGGACGAGCAGTACTTC. Translating it yields CASSPQMGGSPRDEQYF.

J is TRBJ2-1 and V is TRBV5-1, with TRBD1 matching over 9 bases. The CDR3 sequence is 16 residues long. The junction had 5 bases not matched to a gene; V was cut back by 4 bases and J by 0 bases. Germline CDR1 and CDR2: SGHRS and YFSETQ. The CDR3 nucleotides are TGCGCCAGCAGCCTGTTGACAGGGGGCTCCTACAATGAGCAGTTCTTC. This translates into CASSLLTGGSYNEQFF.

The rearrangement links TRBV19 to TRBJ2-3; the match to TRBD2 covers 11 bases. V lost 0 bases and J lost 1; bases outside the gene matches: 12. Germline CDR1 is LNHDA and CDR2 is SQIVND (reference sequence). The CDR3 runs to 20 residues. CDR3 nucleotide sequence: TGTGCCAGTAGTATAGATCTATACGGGGGACTAGCGGCTCGCACAGATACGCAGTATTTT. Its translation: CASSIDLYGGLAARTDTQYF.

The chain carries TRBV5-6 and TRBJ1-5; a possible D gene is TRBD1 (6 bases). Trimming removed 3 bases from V and 7 bases from J, with 11 bases in between. Germline V CDR1 and CDR2: SGHDT, YYEEEE. The length of the CDR3 is 13 residues. CDR3 sequence (DNA): TGTGCCAGCAGCTACAGGGTGGGCCAGCCCCAGCATTTT. Protein product: CASSYRVGQPQHF.

The CDR3 region is CATSRDKIPTVRLAGALNEQFF. CDR3 nucleotide sequence: TGTGCCACCAGCAGAGATAAAATCCCTACAGTTAGATTAGCGGGAGCCCTCAATGAGCAGTTCTTC. J is TRBJ2-1 and V is TRBV15; TRBD2 matches 9 bases. Germline V gene lookup returns CDR1 LNHNV and CDR2 YYDKDF (reference sequence). This CDR3 is 22 amino acids long. J was trimmed by 6 bases and V by 0 bases; bases with no gene match: 24.

This clone appeared a single time. The rearrangement joins TRBV10-3 to TRBJ2-3; 9 bases match TRBD2. V gave up 4 bases and J gave up 2 bases; unmatched junction bases: 4. The V gene's germline CDR1 is ENHRY and CDR2 SYGVKD. CDR3 length: 15 amino acids. The CDR3 region has the DNA TGTGCCATCAGTGTGCGGGAGGGCTTCACAGATACGCAGTATTTT. Amino acid sequence: CAISVREGFTDTQYF.

The chain is built from TRBV6-5 and TRBJ2-5; 7 positions agree with TRBD1. CDR3 length equals 13 residues. J was trimmed by 7 bases and V by 8 bases; bases with no gene match: 10. CDR1 MNHEY and CDR2 SVGAGI come from the germline V gene. CDR3 coding DNA: TGTGCCAGCGACCTACAGGGGTCGGGGACCCAGTACTTC. Translating gives CASDLQGSGTQYF.

The chain uses TRBV5-4 and TRBJ2-3, with D tentatively TRBD2 (5 bases). Trimming took 1 base from V and 6 from J, leaving 15 bases between them. Germline CDR1 reads SGHNT; CDR2 reads YYREEE (reference sequence). This CDR3 spans 15 amino acids. The CDR3 DNA is TGTGCCAGCAGCTTGACGACCGCGGCGGGCGATACGCAGTATTTT. Translation gives CASSLTTAAGDTQYF.

Only a few counts were recorded for this clone. The rearrangement joins TRBV6-4 to TRBJ1-2; D might be TRBD1 (6 bases). CDR3 size: 13 residues. The V gene's germline CDR1 is MRHNA and CDR2 SNTAGT. V was cut by 9 bases and J by 5 bases, with 16 bases left in between. The CDR3 sequence is CARPYRDQYGYTF. CDR3 sequence (DNA): TGTGCCAGGCCCTACAGGGATCAGTATGGCTACACCTTC.

Details on this clone: At one of its ends the junction is not consistent with the germline gene, which may arise from a read error. This sequence joins TRBV28 and TRBJ1-2; 9 bases fit TRBD1. The CDR3 loop spans 12 amino acids. The V gene's germline CDR1 is MDHEN and CDR2 SYDVKM. The chain's CDR3 is CASRDRAGLTSF. The CDR3 nucleotides read TGTGCCAGCCGGGACAGGGCGGGTCTAACCTCTTTT.

The chain is built from TRBV4-1 and TRBJ2-3, with 9 bases that match TRBD2. Germline V lookup: CDR1 MGHRA, CDR2 YSYEKL. The V gene end was trimmed by 1 base and the J gene end by 0 bases; junction bases not matched to a gene: 17. The length of the CDR3 is 21 residues. The CDR3 protein is CASSQVLTSGGVGSSTDTQYF. In DNA, the CDR3 is TGCGCCAGCAGCCAAGTCCTGACTAGCGGCGGAGTTGGGTCTAGCACAGATACGCAGTATTTT.

V usage is TRBV4-1 and J usage is TRBJ1-4; D is ambiguous. This CDR3 has 16 residues. Trimming took 0 bases from V and 8 from J, leaving 16 bases between them. CDR1 is MGHRA, CDR2 YSYEKL, per germline. The CDR3 is CASSQDWAGYSEKLFF. The CDR3 DNA reads TGCGCCAGCAGCCAAGATTGGGCGGGCTATAGCGAAAAACTGTTTTTT.

The CDR3 nucleotides are TGTGCCACCAGCAGAGATTTAGCGGGGTCCTCCTACAATGAGCAGTTCTTC. Its protein is CATSRDLAGSSYNEQFF. J is TRBJ2-1 and V is TRBV15, with 8 bases identical to TRBD2. Germline lookup yields CDR1 LNHNV and CDR2 YYDKDF (reference sequence). The CDR3 contains 17 residues. Germline trimming cut 0 bases from V and 0 bases from J; bases unmatched to any gene: 4.

The J gene is TRBJ1-1, the V gene TRBV5-1, with 9 bases matching TRBD1. The V and J ends lost 4 bases and 1 base, in that order; junction bases with no gene match: 5. Germline V CDR1 and CDR2: SGHRS, YFSETQ. The CDR3 sequence is 15 residues long. The CDR3, as DNA: TGCGCCAGCAGCCTTACAGGGGGCAAGAACACTGAAGCTTTCTTT. As protein: CASSLTGGKNTEAFF.

The chain is built from TRBV3-1 (or the pseudogene TRBV3-2) and TRBJ2-7, with TRBD1 matching over 7 bases. The junction had 6 bases not matched to a gene; V was cut back by 4 bases and J by 6 bases. Germline lookup yields CDR1 LGHDT and CDR2 YNNKEL (reference sequence). CDR3 size: 13 residues. CDR3 amino acids: CASSLTGKAEQYF. CDR3 nucleotide sequence: TGTGCCAGCAGCCTGACAGGGAAGGCCGAGCAGTACTTC.

This clone appeared a single time. The rearrangement links TRBV7-6 to TRBJ2-1, with a possible D match to TRBD1 (6 bases). V was shortened by 5 bases and J by 7 bases, with 21 bases between the two germline ends. The CDR3 covers 16 residues. The germline V gene encodes CDR1 SGHVS and CDR2 FNYEAQ. CDR3 DNA sequence: TGTGCCAGCAGCCCCAGGGGCGCCAACGGGATGAATGAGCAGTTCTTC. It encodes CASSPRGANGMNEQFF. The full variable domain, in which reference TRBV7-6 and TRBJ2-1 provide the parts outside the CDR3, is GAGVSQSPRYKVTKRGQDVALRCDPISGHVSLYWYRQALGQGPEFLTYFNYEAQQDKSGLPNDRFSAERPEGSISTLTIQRTEQRDSAMYRCASSPRGANGMNEQFFGPGTRLTVL.

The J gene is TRBJ1-3, the V gene TRBV2; no reliable D call. Germline V CDR1 and CDR2: SNHLY, FYNNEI. V lost 4 bases, J lost 0 bases, and 10 bases lay in between. The CDR3 has 15 amino acids. Here the CDR3 reads CASSGAQISGNTIYF. The CDR3 DNA follows: TGTGCCAGCAGTGGGGCTCAGATCTCTGGAAACACCATATATTTT. Filled out from reference TRBV2 and TRBJ1-3, the complete variable domain reads EPEVTQTPSHQVTQMGQEVILRCVPISNHLYFYWYRQILGQKVEFLVSFYNNEISEKSEIFDDQFSVERPDGSNFTLKIRSTKLEDSAMYFCASSGAQISGNTIYFGEGSWLTVV.

V and J are TRBV19 and TRBJ1-2; perhaps TRBD1 as D (6 bases). The V end was cut by 6 bases, the J end by 4 bases, with 15 bases between. The CDR3 has 14 amino acids. In germline, CDR1 is LNHDA, CDR2 SQIVND (reference sequence). DNA for the CDR3: TGTGCCAGTAGCGAACCCAGGACAGCCTATGGCTACACCTTC. This sequence encodes CASSEPRTAYGYTF.

This clone was seen once. The genes are TRBV7-2 and TRBJ1-5; tentatively, D is TRBD1 (5 bases). The V end lost 1 base, the J end lost 5 bases, and 9 bases lay between the germline ends. The germline CDR1 and CDR2 sequences are SGHTA and FQGNSA. The CDR3 is 14 amino acids. CDR3 amino acids: CASSLVWGDQPQHF. In DNA, the CDR3 is TGTGCCAGCAGCTTAGTATGGGGGGATCAGCCCCAGCATTTT.

The V call is TRBV7-9, the J call TRBJ2-1; 8 positions agree with TRBD2. Germline CDR1 is SEHNR and CDR2 is FQNEAQ (reference sequence). J lost 0 bases, V lost 4 bases, and 11 bases had no gene match. The length of the CDR3 is 18 residues. The CDR3 is CASSSWVVAGSSYNEQFF. The CDR3, as DNA: TGTGCCAGCAGCTCCTGGGTAGTAGCGGGGTCCTCCTACAATGAGCAGTTCTTC.